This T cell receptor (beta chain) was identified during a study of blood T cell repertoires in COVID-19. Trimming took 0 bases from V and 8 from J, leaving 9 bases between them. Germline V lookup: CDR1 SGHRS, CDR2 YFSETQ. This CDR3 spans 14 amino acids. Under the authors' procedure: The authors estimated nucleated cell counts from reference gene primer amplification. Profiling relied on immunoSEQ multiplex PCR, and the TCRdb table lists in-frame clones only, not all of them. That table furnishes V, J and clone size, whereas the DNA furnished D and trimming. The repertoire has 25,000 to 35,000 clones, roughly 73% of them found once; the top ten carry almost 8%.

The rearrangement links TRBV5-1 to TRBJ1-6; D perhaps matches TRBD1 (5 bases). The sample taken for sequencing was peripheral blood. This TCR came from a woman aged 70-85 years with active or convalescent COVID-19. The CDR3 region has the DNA TGCGCCAGCAGCTTGGCCAGGGATGATTCACCCCTCCACTTT. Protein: CASSLARDDSPLHF.